This is a list of T cell receptor beta chains from one sample in a study of T cells in Graves' hyperthyroidism and ophthalmopathy. A single record per CDR3 protein comes from TCRdb applying MiXCR to the multiplex PCR reads. The sample holds hundreds of thousands of distinct CDR3 sequences; more than 30% are singletons and the top ten take over 8%. Sequencing used blood. The source is a man younger than 35 with Graves' hyperthyroidism. The conserved cysteine and the conserved F or W are not part of the CDR3 here.

J gene: TRBJ1-2
V gene: TRBV20-1
CDR3 length: 11
CDR3 protein: SASEGGYDGYT

J gene: TRBJ1-3
V gene: TRBV2
CDR3 length: 13
CDR3 protein: ASRLFKGPGNTIY

J gene: TRBJ1-5
V gene: TRBV5-1
CDR3 length: 13
CDR3 protein: ASSPPDRGNQPQH

J gene: TRBJ2-7
V gene: TRBV9
CDR3 length: 13
CDR3 protein: ASSEGGGRIYEQY

J gene: TRBJ1-5
V gene: TRBV7-9
CDR3 length: 13
CDR3 protein: ASSLVAGYNSPQH

J gene: TRBJ1-4
V gene: TRBV29-1
CDR3 length: 11
CDR3 protein: SVEGQATEKLF

J gene: TRBJ1-1
V gene: TRBV29-1
CDR3 length: 12
CDR3 protein: SSTGGIVNTEAF

J gene: TRBJ1-1
V gene: TRBV9
CDR3 length: 11
CDR3 protein: ASGGQGRPEAF

J gene: TRBJ2-7
V gene: TRBV10-3
CDR3 length: 10
CDR3 protein: AISESNYEQY

J gene: TRBJ1-4
V gene: TRBV10-3
CDR3 length: 12
CDR3 protein: AISPGQVNEKLF

J gene: TRBJ2-5
V gene: TRBV7-2
CDR3 length: 13
CDR3 protein: ASSPRTPQTETQY

J gene: TRBJ1-1
V gene: TRBV15
CDR3 length: 13
CDR3 protein: ATSSGTGPTREAF

J gene: TRBJ1-1
V gene: TRBV29-1
CDR3 length: 10
CDR3 protein: SQAAGNTEAF